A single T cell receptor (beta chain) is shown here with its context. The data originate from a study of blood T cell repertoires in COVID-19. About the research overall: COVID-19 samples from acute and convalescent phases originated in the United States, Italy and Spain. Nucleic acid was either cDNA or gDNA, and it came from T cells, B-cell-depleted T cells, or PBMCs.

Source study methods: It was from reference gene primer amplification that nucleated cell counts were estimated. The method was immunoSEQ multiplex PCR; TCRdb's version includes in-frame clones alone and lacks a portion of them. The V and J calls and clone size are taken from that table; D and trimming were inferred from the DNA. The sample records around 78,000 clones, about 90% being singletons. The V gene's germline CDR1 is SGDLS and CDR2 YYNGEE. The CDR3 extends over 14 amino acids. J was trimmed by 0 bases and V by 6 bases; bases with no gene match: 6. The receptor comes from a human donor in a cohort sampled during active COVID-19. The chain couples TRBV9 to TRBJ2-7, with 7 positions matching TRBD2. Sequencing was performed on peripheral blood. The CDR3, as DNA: TGTGCCAGCACTTCCGGACTAGACTCCTACGAGCAGTACTTC. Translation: CASTSGLDSYEQYF. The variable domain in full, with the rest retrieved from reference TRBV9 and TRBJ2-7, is DSGVTQTPKHLITATGQRVTLRCSPRSGDLSVYWYQQSLDQGLQFLIQYYNGEERAKGNILERFSAQQFPDLHSELNLSSLELGDSALYFCASTSGLDSYEQYFGPGTRLTVT.